Listed below are T cell receptor beta chains from one sample, sequenced in a study of CD8 T cells in ankylosing spondylitis. Via MiXCR, TCRdb re-called the 5' RACE reads, giving one row per CDR3 protein. The sample records 350,000 or so distinct CDR3 sequences, about 15% being singletons. The sequenced sample was blood, either unsorted or a sorted T cell fraction (not recorded which). The receptors come from a male donor with ankylosing spondylitis or in good health (not recorded which). CDR3s include the opening cysteine and the closing phenylalanine or tryptophan. D genes are given only for firm matches. Size is omitted from some rows. Given values are once, few, many or a class for expanded clones.

v_gene	abundance	j_gene	len	d_gene	CDR3aa	CDR3nt
TRBV3-1	few	TRBJ1-1	16	-	CASSPLGGQGTTEAFF	TGTGCCAGCAGCCCGTTAGGAGGGCAGGGGACGACTGAAGCTTTCTTT
TRBV27	-	TRBJ2-7	15	TRBD1	CASSPRTGFAYEQYF	TGTGCCAGCAGCCCGAGGACAGGGTTTGCCTACGAGCAGTACTTC
TRBV5-1	few	TRBJ2-7	16	TRBD1	CASSLNGQGARSEQYF	TGCGCCAGCAGCCTAAATGGACAGGGGGCGCGATCCGAGCAGTACTTC
TRBV12-3/TRBV12-4	few	TRBJ2-1	15	TRBD2	CASLKRLAGGAEQFF	TGTGCCAGCCTTAAGCGGCTAGCGGGGGGGGCTGAGCAGTTCTTC
TRBV20-1	-	TRBJ2-5	16	-	CSARDWGGEKGETQYF	TGCAGTGCTAGAGATTGGGGCGGGGAAAAGGGAGAGACCCAGTACTTC
TRBV5-6	-	TRBJ2-3	14	TRBD1	CASSRDRATDTQYF	TGTGCCAGCAGTCGGGACAGGGCGACAGATACGCAGTATTTT
TRBV20-1	-	TRBJ1-2	13	-	CSARGMRYDGYTF	TGCAGTGCTAGAGGGATGCGCTATGATGGCTACACCTTC
TRBV5-1	few	TRBJ2-3	16	-	CASSYKTGRGTDTQYF	TGCGCCAGCAGCTATAAAACCGGGAGAGGAACAGATACGCAGTATTTT
TRBV10-3	few	TRBJ2-7	10	-	CATRDLEQYF	TGTGCCACCCGGGACCTCGAGCAGTACTTC
TRBV7-9	-	TRBJ1-1	15	-	CASSFMEGMNTEAFF	TGTGCCAGCAGCTTTATGGAGGGGATGAACACTGAAGCTTTCTTT
TRBV10-1	-	TRBJ2-3	14	-	CASRGHLEVDTQYF	TGCGCCAGCAGGGGACACTTAGAAGTGGATACGCAGTATTTT
TRBV6-1	-	TRBJ2-2	15	-	CASREPLANTGELFF	TGTGCCAGCAGGGAACCGCTCGCGAACACCGGGGAGCTGTTTTTT
TRBV3-1	-	TRBJ2-1	15	TRBD2	CASSPLAGEDGEQFF	TGTGCCAGCAGCCCACTAGCGGGAGAGGATGGTGAGCAGTTCTTC
TRBV7-2	-	TRBJ1-1	15	-	CASSPATTGTTEAFF	TGTGCCAGCAGCCCAGCGACCACAGGGACTACTGAAGCTTTCTTT
TRBV20-1	few	TRBJ2-7	13	TRBD1	CSALSTGAYEQYF	TGCAGTGCTTTGTCGACAGGGGCCTACGAGCAGTACTTC
TRBV27	-	TRBJ2-6	13	-	CASLRSGANVLTF	TGTGCCAGCCTTAGGTCTGGGGCCAACGTCCTGACTTTC
TRBV7-9	few	TRBJ2-3	15	-	CASSPQGTYTDTQYF	TGTGCCAGCAGCCCTCAGGGGACCTACACAGATACGCAGTATTTT
TRBV10-3	many	TRBJ2-7	16	-	CAISESGTLSSYEQYF	TGTGCCATCAGTGAGTCTGGGACGCTGAGCTCCTACGAGCAGTACTTC
TRBV3-1	few	TRBJ2-5	16	TRBD2	CASSQEAGGIQGTQYF	TGTGCCAGCAGCCAAGAAGCGGGGGGGATACAAGGGACCCAGTACTTC
TRBV5-6	-	TRBJ2-2	16	-	CASTRRGISNTGELFF	TGTGCCAGCACGCGACGGGGCATTTCGAACACCGGGGAGCTGTTTTTT
TRBV9	-	TRBJ1-2	14	-	CASSVTPESYGYTF	TGTGCCAGCAGCGTAACACCCGAGAGCTATGGCTACACCTTC
TRBV6-1	few	TRBJ2-7	16	TRBD1	CASRGQGVVGAYEQYF	TGTGCCAGCAGGGGACAGGGAGTAGTAGGGGCCTACGAGCAGTACTTC
TRBV12-3/TRBV12-4	many	TRBJ2-1	14	TRBD2	CASGHSGRLHEQFF	TGTGCCAGCGGACACAGCGGGAGGCTTCATGAGCAGTTCTTC